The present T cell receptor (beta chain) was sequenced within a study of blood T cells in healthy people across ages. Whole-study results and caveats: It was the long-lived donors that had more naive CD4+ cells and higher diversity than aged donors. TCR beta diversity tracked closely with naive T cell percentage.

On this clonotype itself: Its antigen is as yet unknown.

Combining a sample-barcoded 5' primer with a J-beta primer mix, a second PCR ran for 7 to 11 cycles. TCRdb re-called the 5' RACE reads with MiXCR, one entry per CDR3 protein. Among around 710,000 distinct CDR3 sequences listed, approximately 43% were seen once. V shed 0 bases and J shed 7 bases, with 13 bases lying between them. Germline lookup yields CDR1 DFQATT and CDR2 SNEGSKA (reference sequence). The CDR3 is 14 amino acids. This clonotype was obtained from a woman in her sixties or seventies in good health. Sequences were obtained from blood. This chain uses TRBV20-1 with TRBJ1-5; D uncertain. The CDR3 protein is CSAREDAAGQPQHF. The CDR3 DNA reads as TGCAGTGCTAGAGAAGATGCGGCGGGGCAGCCCCAGCATTTT.